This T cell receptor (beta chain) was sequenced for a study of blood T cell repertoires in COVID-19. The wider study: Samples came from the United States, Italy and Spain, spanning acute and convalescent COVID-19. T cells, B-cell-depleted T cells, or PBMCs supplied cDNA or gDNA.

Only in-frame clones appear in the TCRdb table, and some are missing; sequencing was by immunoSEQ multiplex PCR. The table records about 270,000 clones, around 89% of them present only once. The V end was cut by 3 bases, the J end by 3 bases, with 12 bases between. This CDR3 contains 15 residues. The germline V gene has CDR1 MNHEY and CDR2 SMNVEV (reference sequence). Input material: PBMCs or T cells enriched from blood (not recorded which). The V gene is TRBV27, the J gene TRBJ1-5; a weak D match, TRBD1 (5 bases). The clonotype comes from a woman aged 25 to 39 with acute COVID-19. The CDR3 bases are TGTGCCAGCAGTTTCGGCGGGGGTCCCAATCAGCCCCAGCATTTT. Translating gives CASSFGGGPNQPQHF.